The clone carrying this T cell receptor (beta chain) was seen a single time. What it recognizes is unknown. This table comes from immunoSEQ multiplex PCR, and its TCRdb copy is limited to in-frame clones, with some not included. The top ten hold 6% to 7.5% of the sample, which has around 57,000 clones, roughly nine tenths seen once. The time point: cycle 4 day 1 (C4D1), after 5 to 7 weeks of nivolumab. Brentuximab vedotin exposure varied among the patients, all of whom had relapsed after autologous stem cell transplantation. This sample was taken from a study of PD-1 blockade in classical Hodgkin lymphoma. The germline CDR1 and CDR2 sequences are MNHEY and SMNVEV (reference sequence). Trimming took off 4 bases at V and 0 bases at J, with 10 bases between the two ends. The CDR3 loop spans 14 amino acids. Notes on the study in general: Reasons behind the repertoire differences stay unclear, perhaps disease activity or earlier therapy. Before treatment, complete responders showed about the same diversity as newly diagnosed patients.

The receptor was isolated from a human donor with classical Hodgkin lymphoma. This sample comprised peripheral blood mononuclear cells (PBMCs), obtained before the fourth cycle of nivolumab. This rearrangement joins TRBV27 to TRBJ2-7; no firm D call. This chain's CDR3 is CASSSDLDSYEQYF. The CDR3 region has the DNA TGTGCCAGCAGTTCGGATCTGGACTCCTACGAGCAGTACTTC.